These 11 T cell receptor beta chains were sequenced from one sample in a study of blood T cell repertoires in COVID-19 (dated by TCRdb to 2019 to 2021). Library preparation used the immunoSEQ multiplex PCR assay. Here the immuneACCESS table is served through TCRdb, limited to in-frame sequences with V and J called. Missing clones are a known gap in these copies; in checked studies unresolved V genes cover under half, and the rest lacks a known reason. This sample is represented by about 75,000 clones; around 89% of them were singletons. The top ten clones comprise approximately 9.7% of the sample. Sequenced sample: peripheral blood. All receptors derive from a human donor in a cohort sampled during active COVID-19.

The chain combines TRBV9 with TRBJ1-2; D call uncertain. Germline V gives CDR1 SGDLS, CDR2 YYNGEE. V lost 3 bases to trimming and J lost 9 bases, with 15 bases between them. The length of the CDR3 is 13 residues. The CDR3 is CASSAVEEFSYTF. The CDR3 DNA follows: TGTGCCAGCAGCGCCGTAGAGGAATTCAGCTACACCTTC. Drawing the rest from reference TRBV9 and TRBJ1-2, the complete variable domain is DSGVTQTPKHLITATGQRVTLRCSPRSGDLSVYWYQQSLDQGLQFLIQYYNGEERAKGNILERFSAQQFPDLHSELNLSSLELGDSALYFCASSAVEEFSYTFGSGTRLTVV.

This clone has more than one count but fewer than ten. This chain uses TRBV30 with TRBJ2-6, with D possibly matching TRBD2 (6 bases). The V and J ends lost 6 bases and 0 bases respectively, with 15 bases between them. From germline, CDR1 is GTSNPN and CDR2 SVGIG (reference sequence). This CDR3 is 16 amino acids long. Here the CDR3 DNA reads TGTGCCTGTCCGGGACTGCAAAGCTCTGGGGCCAACGTCCTGACTTTC. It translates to CACPGLQSSGANVLTF.

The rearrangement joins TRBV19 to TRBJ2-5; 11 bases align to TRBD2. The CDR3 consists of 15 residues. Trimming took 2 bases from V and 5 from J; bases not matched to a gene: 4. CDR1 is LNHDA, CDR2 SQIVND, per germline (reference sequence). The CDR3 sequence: CASSITSGSWETQYF. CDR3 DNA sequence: TGTGCCAGTAGTATAACTAGCGGGAGCTGGGAGACCCAGTACTTC.

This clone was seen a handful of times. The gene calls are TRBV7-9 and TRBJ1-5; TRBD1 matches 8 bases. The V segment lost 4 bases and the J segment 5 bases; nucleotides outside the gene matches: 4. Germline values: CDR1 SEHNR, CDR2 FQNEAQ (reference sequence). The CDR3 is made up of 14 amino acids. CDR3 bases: TGTGCCAGCAGCTCGACAGGGGCCGATCAGCCCCAGCATTTT. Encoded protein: CASSSTGADQPQHF.

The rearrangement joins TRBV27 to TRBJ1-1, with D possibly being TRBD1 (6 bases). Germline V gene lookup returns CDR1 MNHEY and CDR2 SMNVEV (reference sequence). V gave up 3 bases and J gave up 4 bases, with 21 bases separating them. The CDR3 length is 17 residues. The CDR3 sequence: CASSFTLRTASSTEAFF. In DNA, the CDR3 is TGTGCCAGCAGTTTTACCCTTAGGACAGCCTCCTCCACTGAAGCTTTCTTT.

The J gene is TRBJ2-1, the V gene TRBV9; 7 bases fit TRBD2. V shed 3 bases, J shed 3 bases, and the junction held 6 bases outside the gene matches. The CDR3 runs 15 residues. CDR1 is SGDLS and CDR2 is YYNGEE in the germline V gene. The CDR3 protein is CASSALGDYYNEQFF. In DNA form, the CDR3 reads TGTGCCAGCAGCGCGCTTGGGGACTACTACAATGAGCAGTTCTTC.

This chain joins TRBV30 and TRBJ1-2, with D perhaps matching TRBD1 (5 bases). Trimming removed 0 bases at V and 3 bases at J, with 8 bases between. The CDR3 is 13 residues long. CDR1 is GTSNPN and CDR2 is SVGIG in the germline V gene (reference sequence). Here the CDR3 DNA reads TGTGCCTGGAGTGTAGCCAGGGACTATGGCTACACCTTC. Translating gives CAWSVARDYGYTF.

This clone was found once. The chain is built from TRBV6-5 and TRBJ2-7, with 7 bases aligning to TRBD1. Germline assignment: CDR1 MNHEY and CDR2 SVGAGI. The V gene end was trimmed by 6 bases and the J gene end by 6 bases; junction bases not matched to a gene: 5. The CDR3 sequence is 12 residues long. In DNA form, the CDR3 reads TGTGCCAGCAGCCCCTCAGGGGGCGAGCAGTACTTC. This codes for CASSPSGGEQYF.

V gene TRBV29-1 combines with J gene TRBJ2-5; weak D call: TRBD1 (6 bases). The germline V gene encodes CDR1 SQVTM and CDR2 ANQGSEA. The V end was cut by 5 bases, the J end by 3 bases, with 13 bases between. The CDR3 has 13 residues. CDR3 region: CSVSGAWEETQYF. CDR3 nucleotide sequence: TGCAGCGTTTCAGGGGCCTGGGAAGAGACCCAGTACTTC.

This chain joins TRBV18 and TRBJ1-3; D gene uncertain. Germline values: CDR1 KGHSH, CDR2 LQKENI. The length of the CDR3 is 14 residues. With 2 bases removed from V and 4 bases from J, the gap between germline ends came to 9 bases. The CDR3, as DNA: TGTGCCAGCTCACCATCCGGGTTGGGAAACACCATATATTTT. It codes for CASSPSGLGNTIYF.

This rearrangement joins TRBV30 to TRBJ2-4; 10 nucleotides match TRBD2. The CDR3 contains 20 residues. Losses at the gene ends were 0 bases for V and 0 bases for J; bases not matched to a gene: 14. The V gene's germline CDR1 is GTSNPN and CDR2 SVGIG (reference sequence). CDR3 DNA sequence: TGTGCCTGGAGTGTACATTCTAGGGGACTAGCGTCCATAGCCAAAAACATTCAGTACTTC. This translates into CAWSVHSRGLASIAKNIQYF. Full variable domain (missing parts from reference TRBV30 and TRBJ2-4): SQTIHQWPATLVQPVGSPLSLECTVEGTSNPNLYWYRQAAGRGLQLLFYSVGIGQISSEVPQNLSASRPQDRQFILSSKKLLLSDSGFYLCAWSVHSRGLASIAKNIQYFGAGTRLSVL.